A selection of T cell receptor beta chains follows, all from one sample in a study of cytomegalovirus exposure and HLA in healthy donors. This table comes from immunoSEQ multiplex PCR, and its TCRdb copy is limited to in-frame clones, with some not included. Of 150,000 to 200,000 clones in the sample, 65% to 85% were seen once. Material: PBMCs. These receptor sequences come from a man aged 55-75 years in good health and CMV-seronegative. Both conserved end residues are trimmed from each CDR3. Each record gives: CDR3 protein, D gene, V gene. A D gene is named only where the DNA matches it firmly.

SVSGRGADTQY	-	TRBV29-1
ASSTTGVTYEQY	TRBD1	TRBV28
ASSAAGTASYEQY	TRBD1	TRBV9
ATADRGRLETQY	TRBD1	TRBV28
TSSFPGISGTEAF	-	TRBV28
ATSRSRLAPGTQY	TRBD2	TRBV15
ASRSGRIADTQY	TRBD2	TRBV6-6
ASRELAGVSYNEQF	TRBD2	TRBV2
ASSEGSGNTGELF	TRBD2	TRBV6-4
ASRSLLAGNEQY	TRBD2	TRBV7-9
ASSQVQNYGYT	-	TRBV4-1
ASSFGTSGSIYNEQF	TRBD2	TRBV5-4
ASSLFHTGGLGLSEQF	-	TRBV7-3
ASRQTSGRAGEQF	TRBD2	TRBV2
SVERLASDTQY	-	TRBV29-1
SVGTGQGYEQY	TRBD1	TRBV29-1
ASSKTTGGLYGYT	TRBD1	TRBV6-5
AVRGKNIQY	-	TRBV21-1
AIRRQGGTGELF	TRBD1	TRBV10-3
ASSLGTSRETQY	TRBD2	TRBV5-4
ASSPRGGEQY	-	TRBV18
ASSKRTSGNTGELF	TRBD2	TRBV11-3
ASSKRGTQETQY	TRBD2	TRBV11-3
ASSTTLGGPNYGYT	-	TRBV7-2
ASSPNWHGGGTDTQY	-	TRBV18
ASSYSGSTGDTIY	-	TRBV6-5
ASSRADRGYQPQH	-	TRBV4-1
ASSFGGGMGEQY	-	TRBV11-2
ASSLEPGVYEQY	-	TRBV5-1
ASSFTYEKLF	-	TRBV28
ASSQLQGVGGYT	-	TRBV4-3
ASSYSGTGGYGYT	-	TRBV6-5
ASSSWTSGRGDEQY	TRBD2	TRBV7-8
ASSVGGVNYEQY	-	TRBV9
ASSKTSPGLAGEDTQY	TRBD2	TRBV4-3